The 16 T cell receptor beta chains reported below all come from one sample, sequenced in a study of T cells in Graves' hyperthyroidism and ophthalmopathy. Researchers took RNA transcripts and amplified the TCR beta CDR3 regions from them. A set of HTBI primers served as the primers for a first-round RT-PCR of the TCR CDR3. TCRdb independently ran MiXCR on the multiplex PCR reads; one entry per CDR3 protein. The table has 410,000 or so distinct CDR3 sequences, approximately 14% seen once; the top ten hold about 13%. Material for sequencing was blood. Receptor source: a man younger than 35 with Graves' ophthalmopathy.

There are many counts of this clonotype. This chain connects TRBV19 to TRBJ2-5, with 8 bases fitting TRBD2. Germline CDR1 reads LNHDA; CDR2 reads SQIVND (reference sequence). The CDR3 runs 14 residues. V lost 5 bases and J lost 4; bases outside the gene matches: 6. The CDR3 nucleotides are TGTGCCAGTAGTGAGGGACTAGAGGTAGAGACCCAGTACTTC. Its translation: CASSEGLEVETQYF.

This clonotype was recorded many times. This chain connects TRBV6-1 to TRBJ2-3; no clear D. V gave up 2 bases and J gave up 4 bases, with 7 bases separating them. This CDR3 is built from 13 residues. Germline lookup yields CDR1 MNHNS and CDR2 SASEGT. The DNA for the CDR3 is TGTGCCAGCAGTGAAACGGGCGCAGATACGCAGTATTTT. Translation gives CASSETGADTQYF.

This clonotype was seen at least ten times. V and J are TRBV3-1 and TRBJ1-1; 7 nucleotides agree with TRBD1. CDR1 LGHDT and CDR2 YNNKEL come from the germline V gene (reference sequence). This CDR3 region has 17 residues. J lost 2 bases, V lost 3 bases, and 12 bases had no gene match. In DNA, the CDR3 is TGTGCCAGCAGCCAGGCCCCCTCCGGGACAGTAAACACTGAAGCTTTCTTT. Its protein product is CASSQAPSGTVNTEAFF.

There are many counts of this clonotype. V is TRBV6-1 and J is TRBJ2-7; the D gene is possibly TRBD2 (6 bases). Germline lookup yields CDR1 MNHNS and CDR2 SASEGT. CDR3 size: 14 residues. Trimming left V 5 bases short and J 0 bases short, with 11 bases between. CDR3 sequence: CASSPGTYSYEQYF. CDR3 nucleotide sequence: TGTGCCAGCAGTCCGGGGACTTACTCCTACGAGCAGTACTTC.

This clonotype was counted a few times. This chain connects TRBV6-1 to TRBJ2-2; unclear D gene. Germline V gene data show CDR1 as MNHNS and CDR2 as SASEGT. The CDR3 is 15 residues long. V lost 6 bases and J 1 base, leaving 12 bases between the germline ends. CDR3: CASSLLSKNTGELFF. The CDR3 bases are TGTGCCAGCAGCCTCCTGTCAAAGAACACCGGGGAGCTGTTTTTT.

In this sample, this clonotype turned up many times. In nucleotides, the CDR3 is TGTGCCAGCTCACCTGAATGGCGGGATTCACCCCTCCACTTT. The encoded protein is CASSPEWRDSPLHF. The genes are TRBV18 and TRBJ1-6, with D unclear. Trimming left V 3 bases short and J 8 bases short, with 11 bases between. The CDR3 covers 14 residues. Germline V CDR1 and CDR2: KGHSH, LQKENI.

This clonotype came up a few times. V and J are TRBV19 and TRBJ2-1, with 14 nucleotides matching TRBD2. Trimming removed 4 bases from V and 8 bases from J; junction bases left unmatched: 4. Germline V gives CDR1 LNHDA, CDR2 SQIVND (reference sequence). The CDR3 is 15 amino acids. The DNA for the CDR3 is TGTGCCAGTAGTACGACTAGCGGGAGGGCCGATGAGCAGTTCTTC. Translating gives CASSTTSGRADEQFF. Combining the CDR3 with reference TRBV19 and TRBJ2-1 gives the whole variable domain DGGITQSPKYLFRKEGQNVTLSCEQNLNHDAMYWYRQDPGQGLRLIYYSQIVNDFQKGDIAEGYSVSREKKESFPLTVTSAQKNPTAFYLCASSTTSGRADEQFFGPGTRLTVL.

This clonotype was detected many times. The V gene is TRBV7-9, the J gene TRBJ2-7; no clear D. CDR3 length equals 15 residues. Germline V gene lookup returns CDR1 SEHNR and CDR2 FQNEAQ (reference sequence). V was shortened by 6 bases and J by 6 bases, with 21 bases between the two germline ends. This CDR3 reads CASSPRVGVRLEQYF. CDR3 in DNA: TGTGCCAGCAGTCCTAGGGTAGGAGTGCGGCTCGAGCAGTACTTC. The full variable domain, in which reference TRBV7-9 and TRBJ2-7 provide the parts outside the CDR3, is DTGVSQNPRHKITKRGQNVTFRCDPISEHNRLYWYRQTLGQGPEFLTYFQNEAQLEKSRLLSDRFSAERPKGSFSTLEIQRTEQGDSAMYLCASSPRVGVRLEQYFGPGTRLTVT.

The chain joins TRBV9 to TRBJ2-2, with D possibly called TRBD1 or TRBD2 (6 bases each). There are 14 residues in the CDR3. Trimming removed 0 bases at V and 7 bases at J, with 10 bases between. The germline V gene encodes CDR1 SGDLS and CDR2 YYNGEE. The CDR3 sequence is CASSVAGAGGELFF. The CDR3 nucleotides read TGTGCCAGCAGCGTAGCGGGGGCCGGCGGGGAGCTGTTTTTT. Complete variable domain (other parts from reference TRBV9 and TRBJ2-2): DSGVTQTPKHLITATGQRVTLRCSPRSGDLSVYWYQQSLDQGLQFLIQYYNGEERAKGNILERFSAQQFPDLHSELNLSSLELGDSALYFCASSVAGAGGELFFGEGSRLTVL.

A few counts support this clonotype. Mismatch with germline at one junction end may stem from a read error. The V and J genes are TRBV10-3 and TRBJ2-5; TRBD1 agrees at 7 bases. The germline gives CDR1 ENHRY, CDR2 SYGVKD. This CDR3 has 15 residues. The CDR3 here is CVISEEDRLRETQYF. CDR3 sequence (DNA): TGTGTCATCAGTGAGGAGGACAGGCTAAGGGAGACCCAGTACTTC.

Many counts were recorded for this clonotype. The rearrangement links TRBV20-1 to TRBJ2-1; no definite D call. Trimming stripped 3 bases from V and 9 bases from J, with 9 bases between. The CDR3 runs 11 residues. Germline V CDR1 and CDR2: DFQATT, SNEGSKA (reference sequence). DNA of the CDR3: TGCAGTGCTAGCCTCCAGGCTGAGCAGTTCTTC. Its protein product is CSASLQAEQFF.

The chain employs TRBV6-1 and TRBJ2-5; 7 positions agree with TRBD1. The ends lost 6 bases at V and 3 bases at J; junction bases unmatched: 7. Per the germline V gene, CDR1 is MNHNS and CDR2 is SASEGT. CDR3 length: 14 residues. As DNA, the CDR3 is TGTGCCAGCAGATTGACAGGGTTAGAAGAGACCCAGTACTTC. Amino acids: CASRLTGLEETQYF.

V is TRBV7-3 and J is TRBJ2-1, with 12 bases matching TRBD2. This CDR3 is built from 15 residues. V trimming: 5 bases; J trimming: 5 bases; junction bases outside the gene matches: 4. Germline V CDR1 and CDR2: SGHTA, FQGTGA. CDR3 loop: CASSAGTSGHNEQFF. CDR3 coding DNA: TGTGCCAGCAGCGCAGGGACTAGCGGGCACAATGAGCAGTTCTTC.

The chain couples TRBV4-1 to TRBJ2-1, with a possible D match to TRBD2 (6 bases). V lost 4 bases to trimming and J lost 0 bases, with 10 bases between them. CDR1 and CDR2 from the germline V gene are MGHRA and YSYEKL. This CDR3 is 15 amino acids long. DNA for the CDR3: TGCGCCAGCAGCCCCAGGGAGGACTCCTACAATGAGCAGTTCTTC. Translating it yields CASSPREDSYNEQFF.

This clonotype was counted many times. The gene calls are TRBV3-1 and TRBJ2-1; 8 bases align to TRBD2. The CDR3 has 12 residues. Germline CDR1 LGHDT, CDR2 YNNKEL (reference sequence). With V trimmed by 2 bases and J by 10 bases, 1 base remained unmatched. The CDR3 is CASSQSGGEQFF. The CDR3 DNA reads TGTGCCAGCAGCCAAAGCGGGGGCGAGCAGTTCTTC.

This clonotype was counted once. The gene calls are TRBV10-2 and TRBJ2-3, with a tentative D call TRBD1 (5 bases). Trimming shortened V by 3 bases and J by 4 bases, and 17 bases separated the two germline ends. The CDR3 runs 16 residues. Germline loops: CDR1 WSHSY, CDR2 SAAADI. The CDR3 region is CASSDTGAESADTQYF. The CDR3 region has the DNA TGCGCCAGCAGTGATACTGGGGCAGAGTCGGCAGATACGCAGTATTTT.